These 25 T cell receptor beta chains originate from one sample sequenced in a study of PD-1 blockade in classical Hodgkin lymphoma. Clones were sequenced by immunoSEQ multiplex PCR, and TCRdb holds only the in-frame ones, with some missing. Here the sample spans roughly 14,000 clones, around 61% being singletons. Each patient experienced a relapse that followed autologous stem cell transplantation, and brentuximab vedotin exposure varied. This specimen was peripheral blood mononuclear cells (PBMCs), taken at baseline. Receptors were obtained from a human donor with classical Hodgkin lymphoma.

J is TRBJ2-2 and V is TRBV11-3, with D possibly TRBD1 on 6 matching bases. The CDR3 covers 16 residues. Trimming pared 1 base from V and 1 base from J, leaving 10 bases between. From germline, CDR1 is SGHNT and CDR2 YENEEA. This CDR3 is CASSLVGTLNTGELFF. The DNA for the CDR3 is TGTGCCAGCAGCTTAGTGGGGACATTGAACACCGGGGAGCTGTTTTTT.

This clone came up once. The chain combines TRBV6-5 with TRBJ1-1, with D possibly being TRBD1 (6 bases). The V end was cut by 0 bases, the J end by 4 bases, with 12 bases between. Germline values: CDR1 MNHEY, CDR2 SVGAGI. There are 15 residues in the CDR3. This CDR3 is CASSYSGQGTTEAFF. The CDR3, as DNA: TGTGCCAGCAGTTACTCTGGGCAGGGGACCACTGAAGCTTTCTTT.

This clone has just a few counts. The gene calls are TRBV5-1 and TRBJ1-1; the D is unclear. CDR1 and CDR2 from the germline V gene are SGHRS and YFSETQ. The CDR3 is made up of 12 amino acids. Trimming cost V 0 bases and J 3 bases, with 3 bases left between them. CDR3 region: CASSLGHTEAFF. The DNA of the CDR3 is TGCGCCAGCAGCTTGGGGCACACTGAAGCTTTCTTT.

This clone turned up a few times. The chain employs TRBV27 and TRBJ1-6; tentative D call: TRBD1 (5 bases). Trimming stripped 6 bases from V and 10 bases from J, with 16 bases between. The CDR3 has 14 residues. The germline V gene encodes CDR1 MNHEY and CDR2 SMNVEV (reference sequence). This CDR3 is CASSSTGNRSPLHF. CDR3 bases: TGTGCCAGCAGCTCCACAGGCAATCGCTCACCCCTCCACTTT.

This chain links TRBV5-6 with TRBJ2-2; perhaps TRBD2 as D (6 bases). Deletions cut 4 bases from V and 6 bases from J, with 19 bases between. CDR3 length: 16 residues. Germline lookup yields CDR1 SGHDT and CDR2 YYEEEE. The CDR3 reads CASSRRRLGWSGELFF. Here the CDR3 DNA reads TGTGCCAGCAGCCGAAGGCGACTAGGTTGGTCCGGGGAGCTGTTTTTT.

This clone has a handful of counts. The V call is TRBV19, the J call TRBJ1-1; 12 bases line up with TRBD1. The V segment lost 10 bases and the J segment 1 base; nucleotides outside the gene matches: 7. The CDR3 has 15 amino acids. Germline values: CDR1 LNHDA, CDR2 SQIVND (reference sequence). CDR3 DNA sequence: TGTGCCACCGTCCCGGGACAGGGGGCGAACACTGAAGCTTTCTTT. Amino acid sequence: CATVPGQGANTEAFF.

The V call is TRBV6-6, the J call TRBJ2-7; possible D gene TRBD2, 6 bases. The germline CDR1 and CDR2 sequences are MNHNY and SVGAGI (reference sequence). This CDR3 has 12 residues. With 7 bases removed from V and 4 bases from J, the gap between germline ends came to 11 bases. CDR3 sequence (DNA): TGTGCCAGCAACGGGGGATCTTACGAGCAGTACTTC. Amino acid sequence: CASNGGSYEQYF.

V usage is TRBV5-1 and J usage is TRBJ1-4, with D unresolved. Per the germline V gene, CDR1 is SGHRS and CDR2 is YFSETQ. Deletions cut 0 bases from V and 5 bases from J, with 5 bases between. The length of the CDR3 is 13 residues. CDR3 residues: CASSLGENEKLFF. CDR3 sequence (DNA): TGCGCCAGCAGCTTGGGGGAGAATGAAAAACTGTTTTTT.

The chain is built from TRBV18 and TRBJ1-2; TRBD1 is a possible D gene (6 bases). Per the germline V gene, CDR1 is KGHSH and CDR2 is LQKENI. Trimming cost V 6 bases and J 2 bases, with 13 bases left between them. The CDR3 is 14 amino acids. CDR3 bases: TGTGCCAGCTCGGCGCGGAGGGGGAACTATGGCTACACCTTC. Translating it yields CASSARRGNYGYTF.

The DNA of the CDR3 is TGTGCCAGCAGCGGGGGGGGAAAGACCTACAATGAGCAGTTCTTC. Its protein product is CASSGGGKTYNEQFF. V usage is TRBV6-4 and J usage is TRBJ2-1, with 8 bases identical to TRBD2. CDR1 is MRHNA and CDR2 is SNTAGT in the germline V gene. This CDR3 contains 15 residues. With 6 bases clipped from V and 2 bases from J, the junction kept 6 bases outside the gene matches.

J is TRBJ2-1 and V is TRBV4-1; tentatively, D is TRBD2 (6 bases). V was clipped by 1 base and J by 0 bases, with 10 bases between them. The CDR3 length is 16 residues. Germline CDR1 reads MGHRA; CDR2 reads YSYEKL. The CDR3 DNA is TGCGCCAGCAGCCAAGGGGGACTGAGCTCCTACAATGAGCAGTTCTTC. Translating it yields CASSQGGLSSYNEQFF.

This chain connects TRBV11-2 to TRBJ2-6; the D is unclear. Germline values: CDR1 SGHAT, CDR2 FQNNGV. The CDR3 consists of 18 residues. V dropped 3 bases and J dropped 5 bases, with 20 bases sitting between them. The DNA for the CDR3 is TGTGCCAGCAGCTTTCAGCCAACAAGCAACAGTCGGGCCAACGTCCTGACTTTC. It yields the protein CASSFQPTSNSRANVLTF.

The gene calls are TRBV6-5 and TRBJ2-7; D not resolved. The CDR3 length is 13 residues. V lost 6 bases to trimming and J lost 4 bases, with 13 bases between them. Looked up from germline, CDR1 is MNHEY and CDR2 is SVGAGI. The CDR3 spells CASRRGSLYEQYF. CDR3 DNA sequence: TGTGCCAGCAGAAGAGGCAGCTTATACGAGCAGTACTTC.

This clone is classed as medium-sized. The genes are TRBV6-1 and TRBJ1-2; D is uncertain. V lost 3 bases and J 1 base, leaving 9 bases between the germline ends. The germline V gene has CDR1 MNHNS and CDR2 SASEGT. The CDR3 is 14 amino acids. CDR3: CASSETHLNYGYTF. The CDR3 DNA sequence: TGTGCCAGCAGTGAGACGCACCTTAACTATGGCTACACCTTC.

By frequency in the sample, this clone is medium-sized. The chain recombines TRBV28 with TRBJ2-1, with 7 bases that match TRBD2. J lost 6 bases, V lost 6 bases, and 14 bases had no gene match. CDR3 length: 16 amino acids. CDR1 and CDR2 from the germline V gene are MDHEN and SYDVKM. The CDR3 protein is CASSPRRGRAANEQFF. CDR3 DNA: TGTGCCAGCAGCCCTCGTCGGGGGAGGGCCGCCAATGAGCAGTTCTTC.

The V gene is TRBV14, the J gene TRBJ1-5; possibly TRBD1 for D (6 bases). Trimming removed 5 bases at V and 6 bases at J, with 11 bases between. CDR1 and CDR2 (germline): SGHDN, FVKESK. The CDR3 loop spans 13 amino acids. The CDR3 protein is CASSYREGQPQHF. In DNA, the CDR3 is TGTGCCAGCAGCTACAGGGAAGGTCAGCCCCAGCATTTT.

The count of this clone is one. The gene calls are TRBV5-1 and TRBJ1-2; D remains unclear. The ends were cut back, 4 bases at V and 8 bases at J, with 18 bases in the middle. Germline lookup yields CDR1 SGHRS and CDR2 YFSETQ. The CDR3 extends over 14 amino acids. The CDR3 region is CASSLSTASRGYTF. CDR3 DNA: TGCGCCAGCAGCCTATCGACGGCTTCGAGAGGCTACACCTTC. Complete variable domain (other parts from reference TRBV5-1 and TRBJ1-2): KAGVTQTPRYLIKTRGQQVTLSCSPISGHRSVSWYQQTPGQGLQFLFEYFSETQRNKGNFPGRFSGRQFSNSRSEMNVSTLELGDSALYLCASSLSTASRGYTFGSGTRLTVV.

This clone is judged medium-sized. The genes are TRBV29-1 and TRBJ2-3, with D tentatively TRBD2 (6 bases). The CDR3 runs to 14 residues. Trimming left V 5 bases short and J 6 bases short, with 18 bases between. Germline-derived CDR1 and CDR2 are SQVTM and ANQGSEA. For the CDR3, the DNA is TGCAGCGTTCAAGGGACTCTAAGTAGCGATACGCAGTATTTT. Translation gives CSVQGTLSSDTQYF.

The CDR3: CASSSRTGGTEAFF. Here the CDR3 DNA reads TGTGCCAGCAGCTCCCGGACAGGGGGAACTGAAGCTTTCTTT. V gene TRBV7-3 combines with J gene TRBJ1-1; TRBD1 aligns across 10 bases. Germline CDR1 is SGHTA and CDR2 is FQGTGA. V lost 4 bases and J lost 5; bases outside the gene matches: 4. The CDR3 extends over 14 amino acids.

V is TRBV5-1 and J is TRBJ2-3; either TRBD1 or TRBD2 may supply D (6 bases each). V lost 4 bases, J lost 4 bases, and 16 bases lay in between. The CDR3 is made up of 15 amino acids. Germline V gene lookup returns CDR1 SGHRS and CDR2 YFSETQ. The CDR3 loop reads CASSTSGAGADTQYF. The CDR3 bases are TGCGCCAGCAGCACCTCGGGGGCCGGGGCAGATACGCAGTATTTT.

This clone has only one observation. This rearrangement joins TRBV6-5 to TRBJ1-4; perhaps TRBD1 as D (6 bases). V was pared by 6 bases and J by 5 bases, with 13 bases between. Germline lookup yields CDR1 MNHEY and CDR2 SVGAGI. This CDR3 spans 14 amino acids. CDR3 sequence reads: CASRGGHFNEKLFF. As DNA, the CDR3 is TGTGCCAGCAGGGGGGGACACTTCAATGAAAAACTGTTTTTT.

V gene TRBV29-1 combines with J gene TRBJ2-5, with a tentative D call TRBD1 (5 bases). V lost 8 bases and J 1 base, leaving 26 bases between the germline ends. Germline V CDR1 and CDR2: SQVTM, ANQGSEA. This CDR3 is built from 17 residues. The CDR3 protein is CSPVKTSPKGFQETQYF. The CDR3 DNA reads TGCAGCCCCGTCAAGACATCTCCAAAGGGGTTCCAAGAGACCCAGTACTTC.

CDR3 in amino acids: CASSLRGQAIMNTEAFF. As DNA, the CDR3 is TGTGCCAGCAGCTTGAGGGGACAGGCCATCATGAACACTGAAGCTTTCTTT. The genes are TRBV5-5 and TRBJ1-1; 8 bases are a match to TRBD1. Germline loops: CDR1 SGHKS, CDR2 YYEKEE (reference sequence). J was trimmed by 0 bases and V by 1 base; bases with no gene match: 8. The CDR3 sequence is 17 residues long.

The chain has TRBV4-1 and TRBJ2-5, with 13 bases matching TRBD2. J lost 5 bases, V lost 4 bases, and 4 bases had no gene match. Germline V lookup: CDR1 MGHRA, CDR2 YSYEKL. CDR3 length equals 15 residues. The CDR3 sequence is CASSRLAGGRETQYF. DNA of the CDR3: TGCGCCAGCAGCCGACTAGCGGGAGGTAGGGAGACCCAGTACTTC.

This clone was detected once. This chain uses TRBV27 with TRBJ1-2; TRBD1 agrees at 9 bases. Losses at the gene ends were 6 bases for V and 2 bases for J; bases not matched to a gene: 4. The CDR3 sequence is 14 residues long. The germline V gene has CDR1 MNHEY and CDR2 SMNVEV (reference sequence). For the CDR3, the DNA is TGTGCCAGCAGCCAGGGACAGGGCAACTATGGCTACACCTTC. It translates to CASSQGQGNYGYTF.